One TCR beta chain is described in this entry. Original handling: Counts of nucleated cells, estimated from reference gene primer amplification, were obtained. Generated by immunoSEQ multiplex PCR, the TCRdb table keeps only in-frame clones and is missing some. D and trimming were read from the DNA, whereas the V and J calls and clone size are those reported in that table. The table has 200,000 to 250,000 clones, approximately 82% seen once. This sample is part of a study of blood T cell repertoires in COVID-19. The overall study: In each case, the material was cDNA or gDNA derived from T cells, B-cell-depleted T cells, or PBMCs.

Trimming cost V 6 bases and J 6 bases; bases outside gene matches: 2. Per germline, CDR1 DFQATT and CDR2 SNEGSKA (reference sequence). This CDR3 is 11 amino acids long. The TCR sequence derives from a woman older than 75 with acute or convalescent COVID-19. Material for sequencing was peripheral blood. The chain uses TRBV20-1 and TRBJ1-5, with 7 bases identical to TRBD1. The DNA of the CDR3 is TGCAGTGCCAGGACAGGTCAGCCCCAGCATTTT. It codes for CSARTGQPQHF.